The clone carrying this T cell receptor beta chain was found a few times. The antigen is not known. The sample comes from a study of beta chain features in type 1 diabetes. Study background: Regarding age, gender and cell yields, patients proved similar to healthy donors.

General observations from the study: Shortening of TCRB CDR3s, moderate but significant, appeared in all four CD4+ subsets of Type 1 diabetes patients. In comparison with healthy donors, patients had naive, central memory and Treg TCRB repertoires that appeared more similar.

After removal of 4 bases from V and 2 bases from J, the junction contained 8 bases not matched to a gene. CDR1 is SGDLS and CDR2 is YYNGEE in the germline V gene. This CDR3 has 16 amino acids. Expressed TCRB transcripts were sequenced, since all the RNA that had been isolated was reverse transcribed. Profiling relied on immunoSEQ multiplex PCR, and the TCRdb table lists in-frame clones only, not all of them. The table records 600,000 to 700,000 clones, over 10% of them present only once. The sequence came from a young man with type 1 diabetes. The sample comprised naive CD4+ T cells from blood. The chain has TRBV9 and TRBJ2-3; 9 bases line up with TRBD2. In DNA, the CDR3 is TGTGCCAGCAGCTCGACATTAGCGGGGGTCACAGATACGCAGTATTTT. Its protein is CASSSTLAGVTDTQYF.